This T cell receptor beta chain originates from a study of blood T cell repertoires in COVID-19. At the level of the study: T cells, B-cell-depleted T cells, or PBMCs supplied cDNA or gDNA.

Original analysis: For nucleated cells, counts were estimated from reference gene primer amplification. Assay used: immunoSEQ multiplex PCR; TCRdb lists only in-frame clones, some missing. V, J and clone size were drawn from that table, and D and trimming were deduced from the DNA. In the table there are roughly 230,000 clones, around 82% of which are singletons. V was cut by 4 bases and J by 8 bases, with 18 bases left in between. Germline-derived CDR1 and CDR2 are SGHRS and YFSETQ. The CDR3 totals 15 residues. The sequencing sample was made of peripheral blood. The V gene is TRBV5-1, the J gene TRBJ1-4, with TRBD1 as a possible D gene (6 bases). The receptor comes from a man aged 35 to 55 with active or convalescent COVID-19. Written as DNA, the CDR3 is TGCGCCAGCAGCCCCGGACAGCCGGGTGGGGAAAAACTGTTTTTT. This encodes CASSPGQPGGEKLFF.